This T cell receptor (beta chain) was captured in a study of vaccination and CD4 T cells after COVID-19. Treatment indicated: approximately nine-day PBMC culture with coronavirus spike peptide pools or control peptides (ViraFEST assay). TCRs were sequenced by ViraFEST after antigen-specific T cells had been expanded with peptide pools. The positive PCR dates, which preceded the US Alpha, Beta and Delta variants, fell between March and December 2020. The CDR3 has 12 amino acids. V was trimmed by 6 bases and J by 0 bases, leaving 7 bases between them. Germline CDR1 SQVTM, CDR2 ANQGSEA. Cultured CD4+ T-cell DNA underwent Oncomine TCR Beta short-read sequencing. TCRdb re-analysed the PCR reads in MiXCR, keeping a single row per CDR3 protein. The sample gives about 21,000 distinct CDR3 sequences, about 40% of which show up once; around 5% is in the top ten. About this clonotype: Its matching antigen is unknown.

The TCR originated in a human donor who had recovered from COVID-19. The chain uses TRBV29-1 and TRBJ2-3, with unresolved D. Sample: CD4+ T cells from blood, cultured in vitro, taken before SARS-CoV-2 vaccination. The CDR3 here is CSVVGSTDTQYF. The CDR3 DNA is TGCAGCGTCGTCGGGAGCACAGATACGCAGTATTTT.